The 5 T cell receptor beta chains presented below share a single source sample, sequenced in a study of T cell responses to AZD1222 COVID-19 vaccine. Sequencing was performed with immunoSEQ multiplex PCR; in TCRdb, only in-frame clones are kept and a portion is missing. The table shows 100,000 to 150,000 clones, with over 85% occurring only once. The sample here was peripheral blood, taken 28 days after the second AZD1222 dose. Source of these receptors: an adult who received the AZD1222 COVID-19 vaccine.

V usage is TRBV19 and J usage is TRBJ2-3; 10 bases are a match to TRBD2. Germline V gene sequence: CDR1 LNHDA, CDR2 SQIVND (reference sequence). With V trimmed by 1 base and J by 0 bases, 7 bases remained unmatched. The CDR3 runs to 18 residues. CDR3 protein: CASSIGTLAGVSTDTQYF. CDR3 coding DNA: TGTGCCAGTAGTATAGGGACCCTAGCGGGGGTTAGCACAGATACGCAGTATTTT.

This clone was seen repeatedly, ten times or more. This chain links TRBV7-2 with TRBJ2-7, with 7 bases matching TRBD1. V shed 0 bases and J 6 bases; nucleotides not matched to a gene: 5. There are 14 residues in the CDR3. Germline V CDR1 and CDR2: SGHTA, FQGNSA. Written as DNA, the CDR3 is TGTGCCAGCAGCTTAGCTGGTAGGGGGCTCGAGCAGTACTTC. Residues: CASSLAGRGLEQYF.

This sequence joins TRBV5-1 and TRBJ2-3; possibly TRBD2 for D (6 bases). The CDR3 is 16 amino acids. Germline V gene lookup returns CDR1 SGHRS and CDR2 YFSETQ. Trimming shortened V by 3 bases and J by 2 bases, and 16 bases separated the two germline ends. This chain's CDR3 is CASSWERGLLTDTQYF. CDR3 coding DNA: TGCGCCAGCAGCTGGGAGAGGGGACTCCTCACAGATACGCAGTATTTT.

The genes are TRBV19 and TRBJ1-1; no reliable D call. This CDR3 has 13 residues. The germline CDR1 and CDR2 sequences are LNHDA and SQIVND (reference sequence). Trimming removed 5 bases from V and 2 bases from J, with 9 bases in between. CDR3 protein: CASSLTFNTEAFF. The CDR3 DNA reads TGTGCCAGTAGTCTGACTTTTAACACTGAAGCTTTCTTT.

The genes are TRBV4-3 and TRBJ2-6, with 8 nucleotides matching TRBD1. CDR3 length: 19 amino acids. With V trimmed by 1 base and J by 3 bases, 11 bases remained unmatched. Germline V gives CDR1 LGHNA, CDR2 YSLEER. This chain's CDR3 is CASSQAYRGSGLGANVLTF. Written as DNA, the CDR3 is TGCGCCAGCAGCCAAGCCTACAGGGGGTCCGGACTTGGGGCCAACGTCCTGACTTTC.